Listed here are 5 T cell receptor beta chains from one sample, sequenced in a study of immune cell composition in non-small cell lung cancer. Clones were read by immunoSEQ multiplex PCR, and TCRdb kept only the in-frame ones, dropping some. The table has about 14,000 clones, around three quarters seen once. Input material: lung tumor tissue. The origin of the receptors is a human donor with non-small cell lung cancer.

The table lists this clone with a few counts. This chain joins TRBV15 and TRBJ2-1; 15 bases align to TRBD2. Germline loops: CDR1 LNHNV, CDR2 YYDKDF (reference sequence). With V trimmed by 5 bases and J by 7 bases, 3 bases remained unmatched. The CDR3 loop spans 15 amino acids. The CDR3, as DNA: TGTGCCACCAGCGGACTAGCGGGGGGGGTAAATGAGCAGTTCTTC. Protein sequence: CATSGLAGGVNEQFF.

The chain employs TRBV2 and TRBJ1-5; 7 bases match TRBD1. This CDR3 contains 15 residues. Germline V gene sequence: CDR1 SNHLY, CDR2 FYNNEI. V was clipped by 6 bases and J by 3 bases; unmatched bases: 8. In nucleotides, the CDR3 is TGTGCCAGCAGATATGACAGGGCCCTCAATCAGCCCCAGCATTTT. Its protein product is CASRYDRALNQPQHF.

DNA for the CDR3: TGTGCCAGCAGCTTGGGCCTAGACAGGGCGTATGGCTACACCTTC. Protein: CASSLGLDRAYGYTF. The chain is built from TRBV5-4 and TRBJ1-2; 7 bases are a match to TRBD1. V trimming: 0 bases; J trimming: 5 bases; junction bases outside the gene matches: 7. Germline CDR1 SGHNT, CDR2 YYREEE (reference sequence). The CDR3 loop spans 15 amino acids.

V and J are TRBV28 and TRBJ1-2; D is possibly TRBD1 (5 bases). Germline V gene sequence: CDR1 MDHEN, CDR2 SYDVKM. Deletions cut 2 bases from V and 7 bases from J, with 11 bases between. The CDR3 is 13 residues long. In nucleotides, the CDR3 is TGTGCCAGCAGTTTAGAAGGGGCACGTGGCTACACCTTC. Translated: CASSLEGARGYTF.

This CDR3 is CASSFGQGKREETQYF. As DNA, the CDR3 is TGCGCCAGCAGCTTCGGACAGGGGAAGAGGGAAGAGACCCAGTACTTC. The V and J genes are TRBV5-1 and TRBJ2-5; 9 bases are shared with TRBD1. The CDR3 totals 16 residues. Germline CDR1 is SGHRS and CDR2 is YFSETQ. The V and J ends lost 2 bases and 3 bases, in that order; junction bases with no gene match: 8.